The table lists the clone carrying this T cell receptor beta chain with a count of one. These data originate in a study of CD8 T cells in Susac syndrome. The CDR3 has 13 residues. V was cut by 3 bases and J by 6 bases, with 10 bases left in between. Germline assignment: CDR1 SGHRS and CDR2 YFSETQ. RNA amounts of roughly 0.45 to 1 ug underwent reverse transcription with random hexamers. TCRdb ran MiXCR on the immunoSEQ multiplex PCR reads and lists one entry per CDR3 protein. The profile shows roughly 150,000 distinct CDR3 sequences, around 92% of them singletons. This TCR was sampled from a human donor in good health. The chain is built from TRBV5-1 and TRBJ2-1; D gene unclear. Material for sequencing was CD4+ T cells from PBMCs. CDR3 amino acids: CASSSNLSNEQFF. The CDR3 DNA reads TGCGCCAGCAGCTCAAATCTATCCAATGAGCAGTTCTTC.